The source of this T cell receptor (beta chain) is a study of T cells in narcolepsy. Turning to the study itself: Patients with NT1 or NT2 and healthy control donors were enrolled.

Assay used: immunoSEQ multiplex PCR; TCRdb lists only in-frame clones, some missing. The table records 25,000 to 35,000 clones, about four fifths of them present only once. Study findings and constraints: Comparing one patient's CSF and blood CD4+ clonotypes highlighted HCRT- and TRIB2-specific autoreactive clonotypes. Healthy controls reportedly lacked the autoreactive clonotypes serially found in patients' blood.

This clone turned up a few times. Its specificity is unknown. From germline, CDR1 is WSHSY and CDR2 SAAADI. The CDR3 spans 15 residues. The V segment lost 6 bases and the J segment 4 bases; nucleotides outside the gene matches: 9. This TCR was sampled from a human donor in good health. Material for sequencing was memory (CD45RA-) CD4+ T cells from blood. The chain couples TRBV10-2 to TRBJ1-5, with 7 nucleotides matching TRBD1. The CDR3 is CASREGAQSNQPQHF. In nucleotides, the CDR3 is TGCGCCAGCAGGGAGGGGGCTCAAAGTAATCAGCCCCAGCATTTT.